This T cell receptor (beta chain) appears in the sequencing data of a study of response to subunit inactivated influenza vaccine. This clonotype turned up a few times. Via MiXCR, TCRdb re-called the RT-PCR reads, giving one row per CDR3 protein. In the table there are around 160,000 distinct CDR3 sequences, about 11% of which are singletons. Sequences were derived from non-naive T cells sorted from PBMCs, sampled around seven weeks after vaccination. This sequence originates from a man between 50 and 59 years old who received an inactivated influenza vaccine.

CDR3: CASSEMLVTGELFF. In DNA, the CDR3 is TGTGCCAGCAGTGAAATGCTGGTCACCGGGGAGCTGTTTTTT. The rearrangement links TRBV6-1 to TRBJ2-2; no clear D. The ends were cut back, 2 bases at V and 4 bases at J, with 8 bases in the middle. The germline V gene encodes CDR1 MNHNS and CDR2 SASEGT. This CDR3 region has 14 residues.